This is a list of T cell receptor beta chains from one sample in a study of blood T cells in healthy people across ages. Each CDR3 protein gets one entry after TCRdb re-called the 5' RACE reads with MiXCR. The profile covers 750,000 to 950,000 distinct CDR3 sequences, with around 24% appearing a single time and 3% taken by the ten largest. These data also formed part of another study, on T cells of mothers and their children.

The sequenced sample consisted of blood. The receptors come from a boy between 10 and 17 years old in good health. Both conserved end residues are part of each CDR3. The D gene is left open where the match is weak. Not every row has a clone size; where given, it reads once, few, many or a size class.

v_call	d_call	clone_size	j_call	cdr3_aa	cdr3_nt
TRBV7-9	TRBD1	-	TRBJ1-5	CASSSSGTGVFQPQHF	TGTGCCAGCAGCTCCTCCGGGACAGGGGTTTTTCAGCCCCAGCATTTT
TRBV29-1	-	few	TRBJ2-7	CSSAGTGTYEQYF	TGCAGCTCAGCGGGGACAGGTACCTACGAGCAGTACTTC
TRBV29-1	TRBD1	-	TRBJ2-5	CSSGTGRETQYF	TGCAGCTCCGGGACAGGGAGAGAGACCCAGTACTTC
TRBV6-1	-	few	TRBJ2-1	CASSASRGSNEQFF	TGTGCCAGCAGTGCCTCCAGGGGATCAAATGAGCAGTTCTTC
TRBV12-3/TRBV12-4	-	few	TRBJ1-2	CASSLWADYGYTF	TGTGCCAGCAGTTTATGGGCAGACTATGGCTACACCTTC
TRBV5-1	-	-	TRBJ2-3	CASSFERQSTDTQYF	TGCGCCAGCAGCTTTGAGCGGCAGTCTACAGATACGCAGTATTTT
TRBV7-2	TRBD1	-	TRBJ2-6	CASSFRAGTGFSGANVLTF	TGTGCCAGCAGCTTTAGGGCCGGGACAGGATTCTCTGGGGCCAACGTCCTGACTTTC
TRBV10-3	TRBD1	-	TRBJ2-7	CAISEKQGVYEQYF	TGTGCCATCAGTGAGAAACAGGGGGTTTACGAGCAGTACTTC
TRBV6-1	-	-	TRBJ2-4	CASSEGWVQYF	TGTGCCAGCAGTGAAGGTTGGGTTCAGTACTTC
TRBV20-1	TRBD2	few	TRBJ2-1	CSARVLSGGYYNEQFF	TGCAGTGCTAGAGTCCTCAGCGGGGGGTATTACAATGAGCAGTTCTTC
TRBV20-1	TRBD2	-	TRBJ2-3	CSASGTKTDTQYF	TGCAGTGCATCCGGGACTAAGACAGATACGCAGTATTTT
TRBV5-1	TRBD2	few	TRBJ2-5	CASSTSGLAGHETQYF	TGCGCCAGCAGCACCTCGGGACTAGCGGGGCATGAGACCCAGTACTTC
TRBV9	TRBD1	-	TRBJ1-1	CASSTRTGVPTEAFF	TGTGCCAGCAGCACCCGGACAGGGGTTCCAACTGAAGCTTTCTTT
TRBV6-1	-	-	TRBJ2-7	CASPAQAGLGHEQYF	TGTGCCAGCCCGGCCCAAGCAGGGCTCGGCCACGAGCAGTACTTC
TRBV7-2	-	few	TRBJ2-5	CASSSPQGYWDEETQYF	TGTGCCAGCAGCTCCCCTCAGGGGTATTGGGACGAAGAGACCCAGTACTTC
TRBV5-1	TRBD2	few	TRBJ2-7	CASSLATASGGSYEQYF	TGCGCCAGCAGCTTGGCCACGGCTAGCGGGGGTTCCTACGAGCAGTACTTC
TRBV20-1	TRBD1	-	TRBJ1-2	CSAIGTVLYGYTF	TGCAGTGCTATTGGGACAGTCTTATATGGCTACACCTTC
TRBV6-1	TRBD1	-	TRBJ2-3	CVSSSGTGVTDTQYF	TGTGTCAGCAGTTCCGGGACAGGGGTCACAGATACGCAGTATTTT
TRBV18	TRBD1	-	TRBJ1-5	CASSRQGVISNQPQHF	TGTGCCAGCTCAAGACAGGGGGTTATCAGCAATCAGCCCCAGCATTTT
TRBV4-1	-	-	TRBJ2-3	CASSQGEGGPTDTQYF	TGCGCCAGCAGCCAAGGGGAGGGGGGGCCTACAGATACGCAGTATTTT
TRBV4-2	-	few	TRBJ2-5	CASSSLATGELQETQYF	TGTGCCAGCAGCTCACTAGCAACGGGGGAATTGCAAGAGACCCAGTACTTC
TRBV20-1	-	-	TRBJ2-5	CSAGRASQYF	TGCAGTGCCGGGCGGGCTAGCCAGTACTTC
TRBV24-1	-	few	TRBJ2-7	CATSGLWLSYEQYF	TGTGCCACCAGTGGTTTGTGGTTGTCCTACGAGCAGTACTTC
TRBV27	-	-	TRBJ2-7	CASSLSSQGYEQYF	TGTGCCAGCAGTTTATCGTCCCAGGGCTACGAGCAGTACTTC
TRBV5-5	-	-	TRBJ2-2	CASSLGRVVTGELFF	TGTGCCAGCAGCTTGGGCAGGGTGGTCACCGGGGAGCTGTTTTTT
TRBV29-1	-	few	TRBJ2-1	CSVERGYNEQFF	TGCAGCGTTGAACGGGGGTACAATGAGCAGTTCTTC
TRBV5-1	TRBD2	few	TRBJ2-5	CASSLEAGPGETQYF	TGCGCCAGCAGCTTGGAAGCGGGGCCCGGAGAGACCCAGTACTTC
TRBV2	-	-	TRBJ2-1	CASSEAYRPYEQFF	TGTGCCAGCAGTGAAGCTTACAGGCCTTATGAGCAGTTCTTC
TRBV4-1	-	few	TRBJ2-2	CASSQPLRGPANGGELFF	TGCGCCAGCAGCCAGCCCTTGCGGGGGCCCGCTAACGGCGGGGAGCTGTTTTTT
TRBV25-1	-	-	TRBJ2-1	CASSGRQAIPGEQHF	TGTGCCAGCAGTGGACGACAGGCAATACCGGGCGAGCAGCACTTC
TRBV6-1	-	many	TRBJ2-4	CASSAPSWDSRIDKNIQYF	TGTGCCAGCAGTGCGCCCTCCTGGGACTCCCGGATTGACAAAAACATTCAGTACTTC
TRBV28	TRBD1	-	TRBJ1-4	CASRNTGTGAEKLFF	TGTGCCAGCAGGAACACCGGGACAGGGGCGGAAAAACTGTTTTTT
TRBV29-1	TRBD1	-	TRBJ2-3	CSVETGTGQSTDTQYF	TGCAGCGTGGAAACCGGGACAGGGCAATCCACAGATACGCAGTATTTT
TRBV10-3	-	-	TRBJ1-1	CAIRQTGTANTEAFF	TGTGCCATCAGACAGACCGGGACGGCGAACACTGAAGCTTTCTTT
TRBV29-1	-	-	TRBJ2-2	CSVRKNTGELFF	TGCAGCGTCAGGAAGAACACCGGGGAGCTGTTTTTT
TRBV2	TRBD2	-	TRBJ2-7	CASTAGTTSSYEQYF	TGTGCCAGCACCGCGGGGACTACCTCCTCCTACGAGCAGTACTTC
TRBV29-1	-	-	TRBJ2-7	CSVVESGEQYF	TGCAGCGTTGTCGAGTCGGGCGAGCAGTACTTC
TRBV7-2	-	-	TRBJ2-7	CASSSSRDGTYEQYF	TGTGCCAGCAGCTCAAGCCGGGACGGGACCTACGAGCAGTACTTC
TRBV25-1	TRBD2	-	TRBJ2-1	CASSVRLAGGPDEQFF	TGTGCCAGCAGTGTCCGTCTAGCGGGGGGGCCGGATGAGCAGTTCTTC
TRBV7-9	-	-	TRBJ1-1	CASSSPLVLLLAAFF	TGTGCCAGCAGCTCCCCATTAGTACTACTGTTAGCGGCTTTCTTT
TRBV29-1	-	once	TRBJ2-4	CSVEMWGSKNIQYF	TGCAGCGTTGAAATGTGGGGTTCCAAAAACATTCAGTACTTC